These 4 T cell receptor beta chains were all obtained from the same sample, sequenced in a study of graft-versus-host responses after intestinal transplantation. These receptors are not linked to any known antigen. The method was immunoSEQ multiplex PCR; TCRdb's version includes in-frame clones alone and lacks a portion of them. This table holds over 70,000 clones, around 87% found once. The sequencing used unstimulated CD8+ T cells sorted from spleen or lymph node cells, collected before transplant. The receptors were sampled from a human donor who was the organ donor for an intestinal transplant.

This chain joins TRBV28 and TRBJ1-5; TRBD1 aligns across 7 bases. The CDR3 has 16 amino acids. V was clipped by 3 bases and J by 3 bases; unmatched bases: 8. From germline, CDR1 is MDHEN and CDR2 SYDVKM. Written as DNA, the CDR3 is TGTGCCAGCAGTTTGTTCAGCGGACAGGCCAATCAGCCCCAGCATTTT. Its translation: CASSLFSGQANQPQHF.

The chain joins TRBV11-2 to TRBJ2-2; D is perhaps TRBD1 (6 bases). CDR1 is SGHAT, CDR2 FQNNGV, per germline. The CDR3 runs to 13 residues. Trimming removed 5 bases at V and 6 bases at J, with 10 bases between. The DNA for the CDR3 is TGTGCCAGCAGCGTAACAGGGTCCGGGGAGCTGTTTTTT. This sequence encodes CASSVTGSGELFF.

The genes are TRBV6-5 and TRBJ1-5; possibly TRBD1 for D (5 bases). CDR3 size: 14 residues. Trimming left V 6 bases short and J 5 bases short, with 14 bases between. CDR1 MNHEY and CDR2 SVGAGI come from the germline V gene. The CDR3 DNA reads as TGTGCCAGCAGGGCAGTACCGGGGGATCAGCCCCAGCATTTT. This codes for CASRAVPGDQPQHF.

The V and J genes are TRBV7-8 and TRBJ2-7; 11 bases are a match to TRBD1. V shed 4 bases, J shed 5 bases, and the junction held 7 bases outside the gene matches. The CDR3 totals 15 residues. Germline CDR1 reads SGHVS; CDR2 reads FQNEAQ. The CDR3: CASSSPGQGGDEQYV. Here the CDR3 DNA reads TGTGCCAGCAGCTCGCCGGGACAGGGGGGAGACGAGCAGTACGTC.